A selection of T cell receptor beta chains follows, all from one sample in a study of blood T cell repertoires in COVID-19. The table came from immunoSEQ multiplex PCR; TCRdb's copy has only in-frame clones and leaves some out. This table has about 220,000 clones, over 75% appearing once. Specimen: PBMCs or T cells enriched from blood (not recorded which). The receptors originated from an older woman who had recovered from COVID-19. The CDR3 runs from the conserved cysteine through the conserved F or W. Fields, in order: J gene, clone size, V gene, D gene, CDR3 protein, CDR3 DNA. D genes are given only for firm matches. Not all rows give a size; the values are once, few, many and, for expanded clones, a class.

>TRBJ1-5|-|TRBV5-1|TRBD1
CASSFTGDQPQHF
TGCGCCAGCAGCTTCACAGGGGACCAGCCCCAGCATTTT
>TRBJ2-1|-|TRBV6-5|-
CASNRGGDEQFF
TGTGCCAGCAACAGGGGGGGCGATGAGCAGTTCTTC
>TRBJ2-2|-|TRBV4-2|TRBD1
CASSQEVGQGSGELFF
TGTGCCAGCAGCCAAGAGGTGGGACAGGGGTCCGGGGAGCTGTTTTTT
>TRBJ1-2|-|TRBV2|TRBD1
CASSVGTAYGYTF
TGTGCCAGCAGTGTTGGGACAGCCTATGGCTACACCTTC
>TRBJ1-1|-|TRBV5-4|-
CASSLERLNTEAFF
TGTGCCAGCAGCTTGGAGCGTCTGAACACTGAAGCTTTCTTT
>TRBJ1-2|few|TRBV25-1|TRBD1
CASSSRDRGLGYTF
TGTGCCAGCAGTAGCCGGGACAGGGGGCTTGGCTACACCTTC
>TRBJ1-5|few|TRBV27|-
CASSGEGRNQPQHF
TGTGCCAGCAGTGGGGAGGGGCGAAATCAGCCCCAGCATTTT
>TRBJ1-1|-|TRBV2|TRBD1
CASNPTGMNTEAFF
TGTGCCAGCAACCCGACAGGGATGAACACTGAAGCTTTCTTT
>TRBJ1-5|-|TRBV2|-
CASSESETYQPQHF
TGTGCCAGCAGTGAGTCGGAGACCTATCAGCCCCAGCATTTT
>TRBJ1-1|-|TRBV7-6|-
CASSLEAATMNTEAFF
TGTGCCAGCAGCTTAGAAGCGGCGACTATGAACACTGAAGCTTTCTTT
>TRBJ2-5|-|TRBV6-2/TRBV6-3|-
CASSYSRGTRAQETQYF
TGTGCCAGCAGTTACTCACGGGGAACCCGAGCCCAAGAGACCCAGTACTTC
>TRBJ1-6|-|TRBV13|TRBD1
CASSFGQGRILNSPLHF
TGTGCCAGCAGCTTCGGACAGGGTCGAATTCTGAATTCACCCCTCCACTTT
>TRBJ1-5|-|TRBV3-1/TRBV3-2|TRBD1
CASSLAGTGGNQPQHF
TGTGCCAGCAGCCTAGCGGGGACAGGGGGCAATCAGCCCCAGCATTTT
>TRBJ1-2|few|TRBV19|-
CASRHDNNLLGYTF
TGTGCCAGTAGGCACGACAATAATCTTTTAGGCTACACCTTC
>TRBJ1-1|-|TRBV7-5|-
CARSLESGSTEAFF
TGTGCCAGAAGCTTAGAGTCGGGTTCCACTGAAGCTTTCTTT
>TRBJ2-2|-|TRBV11-3|-
CASSLDRAVAAGTGELFF
TGTGCCAGCAGCTTAGATAGGGCAGTCGCGGCGGGCACCGGGGAGCTGTTTTTT
>TRBJ1-3|-|TRBV6-2/TRBV6-3|-
CASSLGGSWKNTIYF
TGTGCCAGCAGCCTTGGGGGGAGCTGGAAGAACACCATATATTTT
>TRBJ2-3|-|TRBV19|TRBD1
CASSRSGTGTTDTQYF
TGTGCCAGTAGTAGAAGCGGGACAGGGACCACAGATACGCAGTATTTT
>TRBJ2-1|-|TRBV6-5|-
CASSYEASLRREQFF
TGTGCCAGCAGTTACGAGGCTTCCTTGCGGCGTGAGCAGTTCTTC
>TRBJ2-2|-|TRBV7-2|-
CASSPLPNTGELFF
TGTGCCAGCAGCCCCCTTCCCAACACCGGGGAGCTGTTTTTT
>TRBJ1-1|-|TRBV27|TRBD1
CASSSSRDRASGGTEAFF
TGTGCCAGCAGTTCGTCCCGGGACAGGGCTTCGGGAGGGACTGAAGCTTTCTTT
>TRBJ1-6|-|TRBV6-1|TRBD1
CASSERQGSNSPLHF
TGTGCCAGCAGTGAGCGACAGGGGAGTAATTCACCCCTCCACTTT
>TRBJ2-4|-|TRBV19|TRBD2
CASSIDRGGDINIQYF
TGTGCCAGTAGTATAGATCGTGGGGGGGATATAAACATTCAGTACTTC
>TRBJ2-7|-|TRBV3-1/TRBV3-2|TRBD2
CASSQSGRGGKYEQYF
TGTGCCAGCAGCCAATCTGGGCGGGGGGGCAAGTACGAGCAGTACTTC
>TRBJ2-5|-|TRBV6-6|TRBD2
CASLPGRGGLQETQYF
TGTGCCAGCCTCCCGGGGCGGGGGGGTCTCCAAGAGACCCAGTACTTC
>TRBJ2-7|once|TRBV5-5|TRBD2
CASSLVLAGGRHPSYEQYF
TGTGCCAGCAGCTTAGTACTAGCGGGGGGGCGGCACCCATCCTACGAGCAGTACTTC
>TRBJ1-6|few|TRBV7-3|TRBD1
CASSSTGTGGSPLHF
TGTGCCAGCAGCTCAACGGGGACAGGTGGTTCACCCCTCCACTTT
>TRBJ2-5|once|TRBV5-6|-
CASSWGLTQETQYF
TGTGCCAGCAGCTGGGGGCTCACCCAAGAGACCCAGTACTTC
>TRBJ1-5|-|TRBV19|-
CASSWTLWGGSNQPQHF
TGTGCCAGTAGTTGGACTCTCTGGGGGGGGAGCAATCAGCCCCAGCATTTT
>TRBJ2-2|-|TRBV7-9|-
CASSLSGGYTGELFF
TGTGCCAGCAGCTTATCAGGAGGATACACCGGGGAGCTGTTTTTT
>TRBJ2-1|-|TRBV29-1|TRBD2
CSVFGTSGFLGAYNEQFF
TGCAGCGTTTTTGGGACTAGCGGGTTCCTGGGCGCCTACAATGAGCAGTTCTTC
>TRBJ1-1|-|TRBV6-2/TRBV6-3|-
CASSLLTGITEAFF
TGTGCCAGCAGCTTACTTACAGGGATCACTGAAGCTTTCTTT
>TRBJ1-1|few|TRBV4-2|-
CASSPPGGWTEAFF
TGTGCCAGCAGCCCTCCGGGCGGGTGGACTGAAGCTTTCTTT
>TRBJ2-3|-|TRBV5-1|TRBD2
CASSPRTSGTDTQYF
TGCGCCAGCAGCCCTAGGACTAGCGGCACAGATACGCAGTATTTT
>TRBJ2-3|-|TRBV19|TRBD2
CASSSLPGRGTDTQYF
TGTGCCAGTTCCTCCCTTCCCGGGAGGGGCACAGATACGCAGTATTTT
>TRBJ2-1|-|TRBV29-1|TRBD2
CSVRGLAGAGEQFF
TGCAGCGTCAGGGGACTAGCGGGAGCGGGTGAGCAGTTCTTC
>TRBJ2-1|once|TRBV12-3/TRBV12-4|-
CASTGTRDEQFF
TGTGCCAGCACCGGCACTAGGGATGAGCAGTTCTTC
>TRBJ1-2|-|TRBV2|TRBD1
CASSPDRVRHGYTF
TGTGCCAGCAGTCCTGACAGGGTACGTCATGGCTACACCTTC
>TRBJ1-2|-|TRBV7-9|-
CASSVDNAYGYTF
TGTGCCAGCAGCGTAGACAACGCCTATGGCTACACCTTC
>TRBJ1-2|-|TRBV3-1/TRBV3-2|TRBD1
CASSQVGFTGESGYTF
TGTGCCAGCAGCCAAGTAGGGTTCACAGGGGAATCGGGCTACACCTTC
>TRBJ2-1|-|TRBV4-3|TRBD1
CASSHRDRGFNEQFF
TGCGCCAGCAGTCACCGGGACAGGGGATTCAATGAGCAGTTCTTC
>TRBJ2-3|once|TRBV9|TRBD2
CASTRLAASTDTQYF
TGTGCCAGCACTAGACTAGCGGCTAGCACAGATACGCAGTATTTT
>TRBJ1-6|-|TRBV3-1/TRBV3-2|TRBD1
CASSQGQGGSPLHF
TGTGCCAGCAGCCAAGGACAGGGGGGCTCACCCCTCCACTTT
>TRBJ2-5|once|TRBV19|TRBD1
CASKGTGVAETQYF
TGTGCCAGTAAAGGGACAGGGGTGGCGGAGACCCAGTACTTC
>TRBJ1-1|-|TRBV10-3|-
CAIRLTEDTEAFF
TGTGCCATCAGACTTACAGAAGACACTGAAGCTTTCTTT
>TRBJ2-1|-|TRBV30|TRBD1
CAWSDAGGEQFF
TGTGCCTGGAGCGACGCAGGGGGTGAGCAGTTCTTC
>TRBJ2-5|few|TRBV5-5|TRBD1
CASSLVRGTATQYF
TGTGCCAGCAGCTTGGTGAGGGGGACAGCGACCCAGTACTTC
>TRBJ2-2|-|TRBV7-9|-
CASSFARGGELFF
TGTGCCAGCAGCTTTGCCCGGGGCGGGGAGCTGTTTTTT
>TRBJ1-4|-|TRBV6-5|-
CASSYKGAHNEKLFF
TGTGCCAGCAGTTACAAAGGGGCCCATAATGAAAAACTGTTTTTT
>TRBJ2-5|few|TRBV24-1|-
CATSATGDTGTQYF
TGTGCCACCAGTGCCACCGGGGACACGGGGACCCAGTACTTC
>TRBJ2-3|-|TRBV15|-
CATSRDRADTQYF
TGTGCCACCAGCAGAGATCGGGCAGATACGCAGTATTTT
>TRBJ1-1|-|TRBV4-3|-
CASSQFDRNTEAFF
TGCGCCAGCAGCCAGTTTGACAGAAACACTGAAGCTTTCTTT
>TRBJ2-5|-|TRBV24-1|-
CATSDRQFETQYF
TGTGCCACCAGTGACAGACAGTTTGAGACCCAGTACTTC
>TRBJ1-1|-|TRBV6-2/TRBV6-3|-
CASSNAGARAFF
TGTGCCAGCAGTAACGCGGGGGCGCGAGCTTTCTTT
>TRBJ2-1|-|TRBV9|-
CASSARSEQFF
TGTGCCAGCAGCGCCCGTTCTGAGCAGTTCTTC
>TRBJ2-2|-|TRBV5-1|-
CASSLWRQNTGELFF
TGCGCCAGCAGCTTGTGGCGACAGAACACCGGGGAGCTGTTTTTT
>TRBJ2-5|-|TRBV27|-
CASSRERRGETQYF
TGTGCCAGCAGTCGGGAGCGACGGGGAGAGACCCAGTACTTC